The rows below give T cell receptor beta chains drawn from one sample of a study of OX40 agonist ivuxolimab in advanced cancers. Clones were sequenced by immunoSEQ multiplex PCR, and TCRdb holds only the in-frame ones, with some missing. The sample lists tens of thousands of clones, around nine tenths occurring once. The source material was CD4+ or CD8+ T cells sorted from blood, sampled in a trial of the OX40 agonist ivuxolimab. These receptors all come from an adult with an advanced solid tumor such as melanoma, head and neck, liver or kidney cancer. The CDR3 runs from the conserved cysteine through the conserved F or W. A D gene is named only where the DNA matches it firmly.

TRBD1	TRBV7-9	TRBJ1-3	CASSPTADRGGGNTIYF	TGTGCCAGCAGCCCTACGGCGGACAGGGGTGGTGGAAACACCATATATTTT
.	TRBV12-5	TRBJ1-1	CASGLGLNTEAFF	TGTGCTAGTGGTTTGGGACTAAACACTGAAGCTTTCTTT
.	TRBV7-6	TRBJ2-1	CASSPRLGQLNEQFF	TGTGCCAGCAGCCCACGATTGGGACAATTAAATGAGCAGTTCTTC
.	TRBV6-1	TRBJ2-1	CASSDYINNEQFF	TGTGCCAGCAGTGATTACATAAACAATGAGCAGTTCTTC
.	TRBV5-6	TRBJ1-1	CASSLGYRAPFF	TGTGCCAGCAGCTTAGGTTACAGGGCCCCTTTCTTT
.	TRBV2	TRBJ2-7	CASTLQASYEQYF	TGTGCCAGCACTTTACAAGCGTCCTACGAGCAGTACTTC
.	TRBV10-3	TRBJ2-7	CAISESPSRQYF	TGTGCCATCAGTGAGTCGCCGAGTCGGCAGTACTTC
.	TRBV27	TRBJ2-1	CASSPLPPAINEQFF	TGTGCCAGCAGTCCTCTCCCCCCCGCCATTAATGAGCAGTTCTTC
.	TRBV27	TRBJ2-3	CASSLGTSSTDTQYF	TGTGCCAGCAGTTTAGGTACATCTAGCACAGATACGCAGTATTTT
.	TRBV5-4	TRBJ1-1	CASSFRPTWVAFF	TGTGCCAGCAGCTTCAGGCCCACTTGGGTGGCTTTCTTT